The 10 T cell receptor beta chains in this list originate from one sample, sequenced in a study of regulatory T cells in long-lasting Graves disease. Time point meaning: newly diagnosed GD, antithyroid drugs for less than 3 months. RNA extracted from PBMCs served as the sequencing template. In building TCR beta libraries, iRepertoire HTBI primers were used together with Arm-PCR of CDR3 regions. MiXCR was run by TCRdb on the multiplex PCR reads, yielding one entry per CDR3 protein. Of 580,000 or so distinct CDR3 sequences in the sample, about 16% were seen once. A further study also used this sample, focusing on T cells in Graves' hyperthyroidism and ophthalmopathy.

Sequencing used peripheral blood mononuclear cells (PBMCs), obtained at new diagnosis, from a patient treated with antithyroid drugs. These receptors were collected from a man aged 18 to 30 with Graves disease.

Ten or more counts support this clonotype. This chain joins TRBV20-1 and TRBJ2-7; 8 nucleotides align to TRBD1. Germline V CDR1 and CDR2: DFQATT, SNEGSKA (reference sequence). The CDR3 has 15 residues. The V segment lost 3 bases and the J segment 0 bases; nucleotides outside the gene matches: 7. The chain's CDR3 is CSARIWTGTSYEQYF. The CDR3 DNA sequence: TGCAGTGCTAGGATATGGACAGGGACCTCCTACGAGCAGTACTTC.

This rearrangement joins TRBV7-9 to TRBJ1-1; D is uncertain. CDR1 SEHNR and CDR2 FQNEAQ come from the germline V gene (reference sequence). The CDR3 is 16 amino acids. Deletions cut 4 bases from V and 3 bases from J, with 18 bases between. The CDR3 bases are TGTGCCAGCAGCTCGACCTTATCGCTTGGGGACACTGAAGCTTTCTTT. Protein sequence: CASSSTLSLGDTEAFF.

This clonotype was seen many times. CDR3 sequence reads: CASSQGAVLPTEAFF. CDR3 coding DNA: TGTGCCAGCAGCCAAGGTGCAGTCCTCCCCACTGAAGCTTTCTTT. J is TRBJ1-1 and V is TRBV3-1; D unclear. V lost 1 base and J 4 bases, leaving 13 bases between the germline ends. The V gene's germline CDR1 is LGHDT and CDR2 YNNKEL (reference sequence). This CDR3 spans 15 amino acids.

This clonotype was seen a handful of times. The chain carries TRBV7-3 and TRBJ2-2; the D gene is possibly TRBD1 (6 bases). The V gene lost 2 bases and the J gene lost 5 bases, with 12 bases spanning the gap. This CDR3 spans 15 amino acids. CDR1 SGHTA and CDR2 FQGTGA come from the germline V gene. The CDR3 sequence: CASSLAMGATGELFF. The CDR3 DNA sequence: TGTGCCAGCAGCTTAGCGATGGGGGCGACCGGGGAGCTGTTTTTT. Based on the CDR3 plus reference TRBV7-3 and TRBJ2-2, the full variable domain is GAGVSQTPSNKVTEKGKYVELRCDPISGHTALYWYRQSLGQGPEFLIYFQGTGAADDSGLPNDRFFAVRPEGSVSTLKIQRTERGDSAVYLCASSLAMGATGELFFGEGSRLTVL.

At least ten counts were recorded for this clonotype. The chain links TRBV12-3 or TRBV12-4 to TRBJ2-3; the D is unclear. V was pared by 8 bases and J by 4 bases, with 4 bases between. The CDR3 contains 10 residues. In nucleotides, the CDR3 is TGTGCCAGCTCCCCAGATACGCAGTATTTT. This translates into CASSPDTQYF.

This clonotype was picked up one time. The chain is built from TRBV19 and TRBJ1-2; D is uncertain. Germline assignment: CDR1 LNHDA and CDR2 SQIVND (reference sequence). The CDR3 runs to 13 residues. Trimming removed 3 bases at V and 6 bases at J, with 11 bases between. The CDR3 protein is CASSMGRTDGYTF. The CDR3 nucleotides are TGTGCCAGTAGTATGGGGAGGACGGATGGCTACACCTTC.

The CDR3 DNA follows: TGCAGTGCTAGAGGGGCTGGGACTCCTAATGAAAAACTGTTTTTT. This codes for CSARGAGTPNEKLFF. The rearrangement uses TRBV20-1 and TRBJ1-4; the D gene is possibly TRBD1 (5 bases). This CDR3 region has 15 residues. Germline V lookup: CDR1 DFQATT, CDR2 SNEGSKA (reference sequence). The V gene lost 1 base and the J gene lost 3 bases, with 12 bases spanning the gap.

This clonotype was detected ten times or more. This chain joins TRBV28 and TRBJ2-7; D is ambiguous. The CDR3 sequence is 13 residues long. V lost 5 bases and J lost 3, with 11 bases in between. Germline V CDR1 and CDR2: MDHEN, SYDVKM. The chain's CDR3 is CASSPAIYYEQYF. The CDR3 DNA reads TGTGCCAGCAGTCCTGCTATTTACTACGAGCAGTACTTC. The full variable domain, rest sourced from reference TRBV28 and TRBJ2-7, is DVKVTQSSRYLVKRTGEKVFLECVQDMDHENMFWYRQDPGLGLRLIYFSYDVKMKEKGDIPEGYSVSREKKERFSLILESASTNQTSMYLCASSPAIYYEQYFGPGTRLTVT.

V and J are TRBV9 and TRBJ1-1; no reliable D call. The CDR3 contains 16 residues. The V gene lost 3 bases and the J gene lost 1 base, with 16 bases spanning the gap. The V gene's germline CDR1 is SGDLS and CDR2 YYNGEE. The CDR3 DNA reads as TGTGCCAGCAGCGCAAACCCCCATACCCCGAACACTGAAGCTTTCTTT. It specifies CASSANPHTPNTEAFF.

This clonotype was seen ten or more times. The rearrangement uses TRBV2 and TRBJ1-2; unclear D gene. The CDR3 length is 13 residues. V lost 6 bases and J lost 3, with 11 bases in between. The germline V gene encodes CDR1 SNHLY and CDR2 FYNNEI. The CDR3 loop reads CASRRGRDYGYTF. The CDR3 DNA reads as TGTGCCAGCAGACGAGGCAGAGACTATGGCTACACCTTC.